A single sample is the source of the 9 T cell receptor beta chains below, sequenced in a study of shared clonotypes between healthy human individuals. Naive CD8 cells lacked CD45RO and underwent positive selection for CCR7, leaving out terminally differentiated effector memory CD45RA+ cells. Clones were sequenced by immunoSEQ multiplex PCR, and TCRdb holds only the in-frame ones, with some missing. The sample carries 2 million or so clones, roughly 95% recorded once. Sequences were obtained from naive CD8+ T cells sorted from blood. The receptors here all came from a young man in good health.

The CDR3 bases are TGTGCCAGCAGGGGACAGGGTAATTCCTATAATTCACCCCTCCACTTT. Its protein product is CASRGQGNSYNSPLHF. This rearrangement joins TRBV5-8 to TRBJ1-6; 9 positions agree with TRBD1. The V gene end was trimmed by 5 bases and the J gene end by 1 base; junction bases not matched to a gene: 4. There are 16 residues in the CDR3. Germline-derived CDR1 and CDR2 are SGHTS and YDEGEE.

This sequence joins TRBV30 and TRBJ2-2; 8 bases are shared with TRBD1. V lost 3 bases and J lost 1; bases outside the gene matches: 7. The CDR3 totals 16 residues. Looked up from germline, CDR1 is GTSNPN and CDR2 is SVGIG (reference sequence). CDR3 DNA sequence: TGTGCCTGGAGGGACAGGGTAGTTGAGAACACCGGGGAGCTGTTTTTT. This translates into CAWRDRVVENTGELFF.

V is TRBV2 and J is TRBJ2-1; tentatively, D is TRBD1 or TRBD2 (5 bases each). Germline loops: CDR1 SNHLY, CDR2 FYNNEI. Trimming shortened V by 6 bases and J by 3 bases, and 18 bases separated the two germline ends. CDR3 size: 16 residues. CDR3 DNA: TGTGCCAGCAGAGAGGGGCAGGCCACCAGCTACAATGAGCAGTTCTTC. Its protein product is CASREGQATSYNEQFF. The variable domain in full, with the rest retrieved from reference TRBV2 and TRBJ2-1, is EPEVTQTPSHQVTQMGQEVILRCVPISNHLYFYWYRQILGQKVEFLVSFYNNEISEKSEIFDDQFSVERPDGSNFTLKIRSTKLEDSAMYFCASREGQATSYNEQFFGPGTRLTVL.

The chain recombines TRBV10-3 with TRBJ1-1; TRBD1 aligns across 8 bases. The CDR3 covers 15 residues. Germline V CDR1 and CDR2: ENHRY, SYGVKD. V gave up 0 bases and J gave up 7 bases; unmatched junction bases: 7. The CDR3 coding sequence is TGTGCCATCAGTGAGTCTGGACAGGGACGGGGTGAAGCTTTCTTT. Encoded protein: CAISESGQGRGEAFF.

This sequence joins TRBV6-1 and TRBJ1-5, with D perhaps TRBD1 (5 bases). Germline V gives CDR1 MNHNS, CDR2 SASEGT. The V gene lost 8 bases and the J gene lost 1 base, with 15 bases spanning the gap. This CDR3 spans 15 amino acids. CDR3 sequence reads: CASFLGAGSNQPQHF. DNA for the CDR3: TGTGCCAGCTTCCTCGGGGCGGGGAGCAATCAGCCCCAGCATTTT.

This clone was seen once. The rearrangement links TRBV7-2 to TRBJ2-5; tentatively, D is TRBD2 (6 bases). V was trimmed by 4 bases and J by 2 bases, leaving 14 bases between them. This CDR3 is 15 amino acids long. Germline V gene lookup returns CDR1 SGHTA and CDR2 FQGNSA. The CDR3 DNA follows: TGTGCCAGCAGCTCAGAGGGACTGGCACAAGAGACCCAGTACTTC. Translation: CASSSEGLAQETQYF.

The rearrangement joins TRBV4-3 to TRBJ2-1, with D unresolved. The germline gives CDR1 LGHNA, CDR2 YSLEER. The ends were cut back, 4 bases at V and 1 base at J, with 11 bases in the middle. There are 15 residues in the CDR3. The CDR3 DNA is TGCGCCAGCAGCCTTCACCTTGGATCCTACAATGAGCAGTTCTTC. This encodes CASSLHLGSYNEQFF.

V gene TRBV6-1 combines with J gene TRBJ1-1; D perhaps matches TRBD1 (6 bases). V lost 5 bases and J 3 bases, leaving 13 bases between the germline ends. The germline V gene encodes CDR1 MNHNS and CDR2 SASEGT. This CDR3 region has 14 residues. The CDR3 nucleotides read TGTGCCAGCAGTTTCCAGGGGAAAGACACTGAAGCTTTCTTT. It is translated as CASSFQGKDTEAFF.

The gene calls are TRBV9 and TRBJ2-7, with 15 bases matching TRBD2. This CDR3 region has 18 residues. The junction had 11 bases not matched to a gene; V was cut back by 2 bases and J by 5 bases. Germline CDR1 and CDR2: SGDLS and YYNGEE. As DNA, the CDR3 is TGTGCCAGCAGCGTCGGGACTAGCGGGGGGCCTAAGGGCAACGAGCAGTACTTC. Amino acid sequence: CASSVGTSGGPKGNEQYF.